This is a list of T cell receptor beta chains from one sample in a study of monozygotic twins with inflammatory bowel disease. TCRdb reanalyzed the 5' RACE reads, giving one entry per CDR3 protein sequence and no DNA. Its table lists 110,000 to 150,000 distinct CDR3 sequences. Sequencing was carried out using blood. The receptors here all came from a human donor with ulcerative colitis or Crohn's disease, or a healthy co-twin of an affected twin (not recorded which). CDR3s include the opening cysteine and the closing phenylalanine or tryptophan.

v_call	j_call	cdr3_aa
TRBV6-6	TRBJ2-7	CASSRLAGFDEQYF
TRBV11-2	TRBJ2-4	CASSSPNQGAAKNIQYF
TRBV30	TRBJ2-7	CAWSPRQQGYEQYF
TRBV5-1	TRBJ2-1	CASSFGLAGWDNEQFF
TRBV5-1	TRBJ1-2	CASSLGQGDGYTF
TRBV6-5	TRBJ1-1	CASSYPGTGAPEAFF
TRBV19	TRBJ1-5	CASSMLGHLNQPQHF
TRBV5-1	TRBJ1-1	CASSPGLFPSNTEAFF
TRBV20-1	TRBJ2-5	CSAYRDSTQETQYF
TRBV10-3	TRBJ1-2	CAINRQGSGYTF
TRBV9	TRBJ1-2	CASSLQDRVNGYTF
TRBV5-1	TRBJ2-2	CASSDGGANTGELFF
TRBV4-2	TRBJ2-4	CASSQVGTSGAKNIQYF
TRBV7-9	TRBJ2-3	CASSLSSSSTDTQYF
TRBV6-5	TRBJ1-1	CASSYGTVKNTEAFF
TRBV7-2	TRBJ1-1	CASSLAETAEAFF
TRBV7-9	TRBJ2-4	CASSLPTGQLAKNIQYF
TRBV6-5	TRBJ2-3	CASISAGGHTDTQYF
TRBV11-2	TRBJ2-1	CASSLDRGSSYNEQFF
TRBV6-1	TRBJ1-1	CASTLRVLNTEAFF
TRBV3-1	TRBJ2-1	CASSPRVSNEQFF
TRBV10-2	TRBJ1-5	CASGQAPPQPQHF
TRBV5-1	TRBJ2-1	CTSSLEGDLAEQFF
TRBV27	TRBJ2-2	CASSLGPGGLFF
TRBV24-1	TRBJ2-1	CATSDSPRVGKYNEQFF
TRBV7-8	TRBJ2-3	CASSPRWDTDTQYF
TRBV11-2	TRBJ2-7	CASTPQRIYEQYF
TRBV20-1	TRBJ2-3	CSARTGKGADTQYF
TRBV27	TRBJ1-4	CASTHRGGKLFF
TRBV7-6	TRBJ2-2	CASSFSTGGHTGELFF
TRBV6-5	TRBJ1-1	CASSYRGRNTEAFF